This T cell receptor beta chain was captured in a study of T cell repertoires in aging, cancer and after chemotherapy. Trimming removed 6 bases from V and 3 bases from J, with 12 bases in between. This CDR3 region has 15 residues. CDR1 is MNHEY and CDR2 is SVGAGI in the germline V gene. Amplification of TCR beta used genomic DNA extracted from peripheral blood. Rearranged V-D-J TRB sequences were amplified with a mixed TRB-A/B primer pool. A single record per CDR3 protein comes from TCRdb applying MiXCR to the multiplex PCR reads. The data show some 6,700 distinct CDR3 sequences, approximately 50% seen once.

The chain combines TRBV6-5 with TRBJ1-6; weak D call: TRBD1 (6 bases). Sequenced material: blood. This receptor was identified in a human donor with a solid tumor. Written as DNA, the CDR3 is TGTGCCAGCAGCCGAGACAGGAGCTATAATTCACCCCTCCACTTT. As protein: CASSRDRSYNSPLHF.